The TCR beta chain under discussion was sequenced for a study of blood T cell repertoires in COVID-19. Per the original data handling: Estimation of nucleated cell counts was performed using reference gene primer amplification. TCRdb keeps only in-frame clones here, not all; method: immunoSEQ multiplex PCR. The V and J calls and the clone size are those of that table, but D and trimming were determined from the DNA. Seen here are about 110,000 clones, around 68% observed once, and the top ten hold roughly 7.5%. The TCR originated in a woman between 55 and 75 years old with acute or convalescent COVID-19. Sequencing input: peripheral blood.

The CDR3 sequence is CASSSPHRDNQPQHF. DNA of the CDR3: TGTGCCAGCAGTTCCCCCCACCGAGACAATCAGCCCCAGCATTTT. The rearrangement links TRBV6-2 or TRBV6-3 to TRBJ1-5; D is uncertain. The CDR3 length is 15 residues. V lost 4 bases, J lost 3 bases, and 13 bases lay in between. Germline V CDR1 and CDR2: MNHEY, SVGEGT.